This is a list of T cell receptor beta chains from one sample in a study of cytomegalovirus exposure and HLA in healthy donors. This table comes from immunoSEQ multiplex PCR, and its TCRdb copy is limited to in-frame clones, with some not included. This table holds some 150,000 clones, more than 65% found once. Sequenced input: PBMCs. The receptors here all came from a young man in good health and CMV-seropositive. The conserved cysteine and the conserved F or W are not part of the CDR3 here. D genes are given only for firm matches.

D,V,J,CDR3
-,TRBV18,TRBJ1-1,ASSHRSGGETVNTEAF
-,TRBV27,TRBJ2-1,ASSLRGSSNNEQF
-,TRBV6-1,TRBJ1-5,ASSDFSQPQH
-,TRBV21-1,TRBJ2-7,ASSKTGVGEQY
-,TRBV18,TRBJ2-7,AASITGVDEQY
-,TRBV6-5,TRBJ2-7,ASTSRWSYEQY
TRBD1,TRBV7-8,TRBJ2-7,ASSLARTGVWYEQY
-,TRBV28,TRBJ2-7,ASSLPRSVEGYPYEQY
-,TRBV5-5,TRBJ2-7,ASSLGQRYEQY
-,TRBV6-5,TRBJ2-3,ASSDGSVAY
TRBD1,TRBV5-1,TRBJ2-1,ASSVRTGGTNEQF